The clone carrying this T cell receptor (beta chain) came up many times. The sample originates from a study of T-cell reconstitution after alpha-beta-depleted transplantation in children. Unique molecular identifiers were incorporated during preparation of the TCRbeta library. MiXCR was run by TCRdb on the PCR reads, yielding one entry per CDR3 protein. Of hundreds of thousands of distinct CDR3 sequences in the sample, roughly 15% are singletons; the top ten hold approximately 1.1%. The ends lost 4 bases at V and 12 bases at J; junction bases unmatched: 21. CDR1 and CDR2 from the germline V gene are DFQATT and SNEGSKA (reference sequence). There are 16 residues in the CDR3.

The receptor's source is a human donor who donated a stem cell graft to a child with acute myeloid leukemia. The sequencing here drew on PBMCs from the stem cell graft donor, taken from the stem cell graft. The chain links TRBV20-1 to TRBJ2-1, with 7 positions matching TRBD1. DNA for the CDR3: TGCAGTGCTACCGACAGGGAAGTAGCCTCCCAATTGTTGCAGTTCTTC. It specifies CSATDREVASQLLQFF.